This T cell receptor (beta chain) was observed in a study of blood T cell repertoires in COVID-19. Study context: The cDNA or gDNA used as material had been derived from T cells, B-cell-depleted T cells, or PBMCs.

This CDR3 is built from 16 residues. The germline V gene encodes CDR1 SGHAT and CDR2 FQNNGV. Trimming removed 7 bases from V and 5 bases from J, with 20 bases in between. Libraries were prepared by immunoSEQ multiplex PCR; TCRdb keeps only in-frame clonotypes and omits some of them. The table records about 170,000 clones, roughly four fifths of them present only once. The chain combines TRBV11-2 with TRBJ2-2, with D possibly TRBD2 on 6 matching bases. The sequenced material came from peripheral blood. This sequence originates from a man aged 70-80 years with active or convalescent COVID-19. The CDR3 coding sequence is TGTGCCAGCAAATACTTACGGGGGAGAAGGACCGGGGAGCTGTTTTTT. It codes for CASKYLRGRRTGELFF.